The 27 T cell receptor beta chains below all came from one sample that was sequenced in a study of cytomegalovirus exposure and HLA in healthy donors. Primers for the PCR totalled 60 Vbeta and 13 Jbeta. Using immunoSEQ multiplex PCR, the repertoire was profiled, and TCRdb retains in-frame clones only, with some absent. The sample carries roughly 130,000 clones, over 75% recorded once. Sequenced: PBMCs. Receptor source: a young man in good health and CMV-seronegative.

The chain carries TRBV15 and TRBJ1-1, with D possibly TRBD1 on 5 matching bases. This CDR3 comprises 12 residues. V was clipped by 4 bases and J by 6 bases, with 9 bases between them. Germline values: CDR1 LNHNV, CDR2 YYDKDF (reference sequence). The CDR3 nucleotides are TGTGCCACCAGCACAGACAGCGCTGAAGCTTTCTTT. Its translation: CATSTDSAEAFF.

V gene TRBV7-6 combines with J gene TRBJ2-5, with D possibly matching TRBD2 (5 bases). The V end was cut by 4 bases, the J end by 3 bases, with 12 bases between. The CDR3 is made up of 14 amino acids. Germline V gene lookup returns CDR1 SGHVS and CDR2 FNYEAQ. The CDR3 reads CASSWSTGKETQYF. The CDR3 nucleotides are TGTGCCAGCAGCTGGTCTACGGGAAAAGAGACCCAGTACTTC.

The rearrangement uses TRBV28 and TRBJ2-7, with TRBD2 matching over 7 bases. CDR3 size: 16 residues. The germline V gene has CDR1 MDHEN and CDR2 SYDVKM. J was trimmed by 4 bases and V by 6 bases; bases with no gene match: 15. CDR3 coding DNA: TGTGCCAGCAGATATTCTAGCGGAATAAATCAGTACGAGCAGTACTTC. Translation: CASRYSSGINQYEQYF.

This rearrangement joins TRBV5-6 to TRBJ2-3; TRBD2 matches 15 bases. V trimming: 4 bases; J trimming: 6 bases; junction bases outside the gene matches: 3. CDR1 is SGHDT and CDR2 is YYEEEE in the germline V gene. The CDR3 contains 15 residues. The CDR3 DNA reads as TGTGCCAGCAGCCGGACTAGCGGGAGGGGGGATACGCAGTATTTT. Amino acids: CASSRTSGRGDTQYF. The full variable domain, with the rest looked up from reference TRBV5-6 and TRBJ2-3, is DAGVTQSPTHLIKTRGQQVTLRCSPKSGHDTVSWYQQALGQGPQFIFQYYEEEERQRGNFPDRFSGHQFPNYSSELNVNALLLGDSALYLCASSRTSGRGDTQYFGPGTRLTVL.

The chain couples TRBV4-2 to TRBJ1-3; D call uncertain. The CDR3 extends over 17 amino acids. Trimming pared 1 base from V and 1 base from J, leaving 14 bases between. CDR1 and CDR2 (germline): LGHNA, YNFKEQ. DNA of the CDR3: TGTGCCAGCAGCCAAGCGGGAACCTCGATTTCTGGAAACACCATATATTTT. Its translation is CASSQAGTSISGNTIYF.

The rearrangement uses TRBV5-1 and TRBJ2-7; 13 nucleotides agree with TRBD2. CDR1 is SGHRS, CDR2 YFSETQ, per germline. Germline trimming cut 4 bases from V and 4 bases from J; bases unmatched to any gene: 8. The length of the CDR3 is 16 residues. The CDR3 sequence is CASSPGLAGEMYEQYF. CDR3 sequence (DNA): TGCGCCAGCAGCCCCGGACTAGCGGGAGAGATGTACGAGCAGTACTTC.

The V gene is TRBV4-3, the J gene TRBJ1-3; D gene ambiguous. Germline V gene data show CDR1 as LGHNA and CDR2 as YSLEER. CDR3 length: 18 amino acids. Trimming left V 2 bases short and J 4 bases short, with 21 bases between. This CDR3 is CASSQLGQASLAGNTIYF. The CDR3 nucleotides are TGCGCCAGCAGCCAACTCGGGCAGGCCAGTCTAGCAGGAAACACCATATATTTT.

The genes are TRBV28 and TRBJ1-3; D remains ambiguous. The CDR3 runs 14 residues. V dropped 3 bases and J dropped 0 bases, with 6 bases sitting between them. From germline, CDR1 is MDHEN and CDR2 SYDVKM. The CDR3 DNA sequence: TGTGCCAGCAGTTTCAGGCTCTCTGGAAACACCATATATTTT. It translates to CASSFRLSGNTIYF. Looking up the rest from reference TRBV28 and TRBJ1-3 gives the full variable domain: DVKVTQSSRYLVKRTGEKVFLECVQDMDHENMFWYRQDPGLGLRLIYFSYDVKMKEKGDIPEGYSVSREKKERFSLILESASTNQTSMYLCASSFRLSGNTIYFGEGSWLTVV.

The gene calls are TRBV4-2 and TRBJ1-2; D remains ambiguous. V lost 0 bases and J lost 4, with 15 bases in between. The CDR3 contains 16 residues. Germline V lookup: CDR1 LGHNA, CDR2 YNFKEQ. CDR3 amino acids: CASSQDGLLASYGYTF. In DNA form, the CDR3 reads TGTGCCAGCAGCCAAGATGGACTTCTAGCCTCCTATGGCTACACCTTC.

The genes are TRBV5-6 and TRBJ1-1, with 9 nucleotides matching TRBD1. The germline CDR1 and CDR2 sequences are SGHDT and YYEEEE. The length of the CDR3 is 15 residues. V dropped 6 bases and J dropped 4; count of bases not matched to a gene: 10. CDR3 sequence (DNA): TGTGCCAGCACCAAGAGGACAGGGGAGGGCACTGAAGCTTTCTTT. It is translated as CASTKRTGEGTEAFF.

The chain uses TRBV4-2 and TRBJ2-7; 8 bases fit TRBD1. The germline CDR1 and CDR2 sequences are LGHNA and YNFKEQ. The CDR3 is made up of 14 amino acids. J gave up 6 bases and V 4 bases, and 8 bases lay outside the gene matches. CDR3 amino acids: CASSPGGFGIEQYF. The CDR3 DNA sequence: TGTGCCAGCAGCCCAGGGGGCTTCGGGATCGAGCAGTACTTC.

V and J are TRBV10-3 and TRBJ1-1, with a weak D call TRBD1 (5 bases). V dropped 5 bases and J dropped 5 bases, with 21 bases sitting between them. Germline CDR1 reads ENHRY; CDR2 reads SYGVKD. This CDR3 spans 16 amino acids. Here the CDR3 DNA reads TGTGCCATCAGTTATCAGGGTGTTGTGGGGGGGACTGAAGCTTTCTTT. Protein sequence: CAISYQGVVGGTEAFF.

The V call is TRBV11-2, the J call TRBJ2-5; D gene uncertain. Trimming removed 5 bases at V and 5 bases at J, with 12 bases between. CDR1 SGHAT and CDR2 FQNNGV come from the germline V gene. The CDR3 spans 13 residues. In nucleotides, the CDR3 is TGTGCCAGCAGCGCAAGCTCCTGGGAGACCCAGTACTTC. Amino acid sequence: CASSASSWETQYF.

The chain joins TRBV6-6 to TRBJ2-2; TRBD2 agrees at 9 bases. The V gene end was trimmed by 3 bases and the J gene end by 6 bases; junction bases not matched to a gene: 8. Germline V lookup: CDR1 MNHNY, CDR2 SVGAGI (reference sequence). The CDR3 sequence is 16 residues long. CDR3 coding DNA: TGTGCCAGCAGTTATGGGCTAGCGGGAAAGGCCGGGGAGCTGTTTTTT. Translated: CASSYGLAGKAGELFF.

The chain combines TRBV10-3 with TRBJ2-3; 10 nucleotides align to TRBD1. Trimming cost V 7 bases and J 4 bases; bases outside gene matches: 8. The CDR3 sequence is 15 residues long. CDR1 is ENHRY, CDR2 SYGVKD, per germline. Here the CDR3 DNA reads TGTGCCATCATGGGCGGGACAGGGGTGGCAGATACGCAGTATTTT. Its translation is CAIMGGTGVADTQYF.

This clone turned up a few times. The chain has TRBV5-1 and TRBJ2-7; D is unresolved. V was trimmed by 0 bases and J by 2 bases, leaving 9 bases between them. CDR1 SGHRS and CDR2 YFSETQ come from the germline V gene. The CDR3 loop spans 14 amino acids. CDR3 nucleotide sequence: TGCGCCAGCAGCTTGGGAGCCCGCACCTACGAGCAGTACTTC. It translates to CASSLGARTYEQYF.

The chain is built from TRBV5-4 and TRBJ2-3, with 9 bases fitting TRBD1. From germline, CDR1 is SGHNT and CDR2 YYREEE (reference sequence). The CDR3 runs 14 residues. V trimming: 4 bases; J trimming: 7 bases; junction bases outside the gene matches: 7. The CDR3 is CASSRDRVGHTQYF. CDR3 nucleotide sequence: TGTGCCAGCAGCCGGGACAGGGTGGGCCATACGCAGTATTTT.

This clone was counted once. V and J are TRBV7-9 and TRBJ1-6; 8 bases fit TRBD1. This CDR3 contains 13 residues. Looked up from germline, CDR1 is SEHNR and CDR2 is FQNEAQ (reference sequence). J gave up 14 bases and V 6 bases, and 9 bases lay outside the gene matches. The CDR3 region has the DNA TGTGCCAGCAGGGGACAGGCATCGGGTACCCTCCACTTT. This sequence encodes CASRGQASGTLHF. Looking up the rest from reference TRBV7-9 and TRBJ1-6 gives the full variable domain: DTGVSQNPRHKITKRGQNVTFRCDPISEHNRLYWYRQTLGQGPEFLTYFQNEAQLEKSRLLSDRFSAERPKGSFSTLEIQRTEQGDSAMYLCASRGQASGTLHFGNGTRLTVT.

This chain links TRBV5-1 with TRBJ2-3, with a possible D match to TRBD2 (6 bases). V was shortened by 4 bases and J by 9 bases, with 15 bases between the two germline ends. The CDR3 length is 13 residues. The germline CDR1 and CDR2 sequences are SGHRS and YFSETQ. This CDR3 is CASSEEGPRTQYF. CDR3 nucleotide sequence: TGCGCCAGCAGCGAGGAGGGACCCCGGACGCAGTATTTT.

This clone occurred once. The genes are TRBV29-1 and TRBJ2-1, with a weak D call TRBD2 (6 bases). The CDR3 extends over 16 amino acids. Trimming left V 3 bases short and J 0 bases short, with 15 bases between. Germline lookup yields CDR1 SQVTM and CDR2 ANQGSEA. CDR3 sequence: CSVDGAEGISYNEQFF. CDR3 DNA sequence: TGCAGCGTTGATGGGGCGGAGGGGATCTCCTACAATGAGCAGTTCTTC.

The rearrangement joins TRBV5-1 to TRBJ2-2, with 8 positions matching TRBD2. The germline gives CDR1 SGHRS, CDR2 YFSETQ. This CDR3 has 16 amino acids. The J segment lost 3 bases and the V segment lost 2 bases, leaving 6 bases of the junction unmatched. The CDR3 sequence: CASSLTSGAHTGELFF. Here the CDR3 DNA reads TGCGCCAGCAGCTTAACTAGCGGAGCCCACACCGGGGAGCTGTTTTTT.

The chain combines TRBV6-5 with TRBJ2-7, with 7 nucleotides matching TRBD1. The CDR3 is 14 residues long. The V and J ends lost 3 bases and 8 bases, in that order; junction bases with no gene match: 10. Germline values: CDR1 MNHEY, CDR2 SVGAGI. The DNA of the CDR3 is TGTGCCAGCAGTTATACCAGACAGGGCGGTAAGCAGTACTTC. It translates to CASSYTRQGGKQYF.

The V and J genes are TRBV7-8 and TRBJ2-7, with D possibly being TRBD2 (6 bases). CDR1 and CDR2 (germline): SGHVS, FQNEAQ. The CDR3 contains 14 residues. The V end was cut by 5 bases, the J end by 0 bases, with 11 bases between. CDR3: CASSLSSGSYEQYF. In DNA, the CDR3 is TGTGCCAGCAGCCTCAGTAGCGGCTCCTACGAGCAGTACTTC.

This sequence joins TRBV7-9 and TRBJ1-1; a weak D match, TRBD1 (5 bases). Trimming shortened V by 1 base and J by 4 bases, and 7 bases separated the two germline ends. The germline gives CDR1 SEHNR, CDR2 FQNEAQ (reference sequence). The CDR3 length is 13 residues. The CDR3: CASSLGGFTEAFF. CDR3 sequence (DNA): TGTGCCAGCAGCTTAGGGGGCTTCACTGAAGCTTTCTTT.

CDR3 residues: CASRSGNGDNSPLHF. CDR3 coding DNA: TGTGCCAGCCGATCTGGAAATGGAGATAATTCACCCCTCCACTTT. The V gene is TRBV6-6, the J gene TRBJ1-6; D not certain. The germline gives CDR1 MNHNY, CDR2 SVGAGI (reference sequence). The CDR3 is 15 amino acids. Trimming took 8 bases from V and 5 from J, leaving 16 bases between them.

The chain is built from TRBV18 and TRBJ2-5, with TRBD1 matching over 8 bases. The CDR3 totals 16 residues. Germline V CDR1 and CDR2: KGHSH, LQKENI. V lost 5 bases and J lost 3; bases outside the gene matches: 11. CDR3 in DNA: TGTGCCAGCTCAGCCCGAGGACAGGGTGGAGAAGAGACCCAGTACTTC. This encodes CASSARGQGGEETQYF.

The chain couples TRBV4-3 to TRBJ2-2; 7 positions agree with TRBD1. With V trimmed by 3 bases and J by 6 bases, 1 base remained unmatched. This CDR3 has 13 residues. Germline V gene data show CDR1 as LGHNA and CDR2 as YSLEER. Written as DNA, the CDR3 is TGCGCCAGCAGCCACGGGACAGCCGGGGAGCTGTTTTTT. It specifies CASSHGTAGELFF.